Detailed here is one T cell receptor (beta chain). These data come from a study of T cell changes during pregnancy in multiple sclerosis. CDR1 SEHNR and CDR2 FQNEAQ come from the germline V gene (reference sequence). The CDR3 runs to 15 residues. Trimming left V 5 bases short and J 3 bases short, with 16 bases between. Sequenced by immunoSEQ multiplex PCR; TCRdb stores in-frame clones only, minus some. Counted here are 75,000 to 80,000 clones, 70% to 90% occurring once; the ten biggest clones make up about 1.9%. The rearrangement uses TRBV7-9 and TRBJ1-2; D might be TRBD1 (5 bases). The TCR sequence derives from a female donor with multiple sclerosis, enrolled in a pregnancy study. The sample here was peripheral blood, taken before pregnancy. CDR3 DNA: TGTGCCAGCAGCCCGCCGGGACTCAGGCACTATGGCTACACCTTC. Encoded protein: CASSPPGLRHYGYTF.